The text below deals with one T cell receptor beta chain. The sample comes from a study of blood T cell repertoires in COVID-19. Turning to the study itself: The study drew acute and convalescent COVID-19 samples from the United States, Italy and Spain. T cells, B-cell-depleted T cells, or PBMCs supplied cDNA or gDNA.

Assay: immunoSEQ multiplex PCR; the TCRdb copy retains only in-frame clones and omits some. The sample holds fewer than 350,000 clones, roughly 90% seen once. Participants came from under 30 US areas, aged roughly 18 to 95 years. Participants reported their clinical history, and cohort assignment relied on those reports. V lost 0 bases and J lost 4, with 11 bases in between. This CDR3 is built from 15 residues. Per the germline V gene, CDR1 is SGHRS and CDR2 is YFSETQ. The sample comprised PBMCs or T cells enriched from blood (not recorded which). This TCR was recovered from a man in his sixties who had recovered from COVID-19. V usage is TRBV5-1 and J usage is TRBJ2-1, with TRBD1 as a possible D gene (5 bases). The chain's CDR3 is CASSLGMTAYNEQFF. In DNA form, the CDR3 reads TGCGCCAGCAGCTTGGGGATGACAGCTTACAATGAGCAGTTCTTC.